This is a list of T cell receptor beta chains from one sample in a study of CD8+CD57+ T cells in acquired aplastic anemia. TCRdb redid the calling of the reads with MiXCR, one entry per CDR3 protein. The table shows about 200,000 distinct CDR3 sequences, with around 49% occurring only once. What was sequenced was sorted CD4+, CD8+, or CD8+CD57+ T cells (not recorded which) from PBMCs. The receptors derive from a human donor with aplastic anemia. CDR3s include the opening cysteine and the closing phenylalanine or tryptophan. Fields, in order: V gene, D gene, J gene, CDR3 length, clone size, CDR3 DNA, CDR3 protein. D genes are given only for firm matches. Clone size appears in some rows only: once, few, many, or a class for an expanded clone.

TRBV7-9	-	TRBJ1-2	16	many	TGTGCCAGCAGCCCTATGGGAGGTGTAGGTCGACATGGCTACACCTTC	CASSPMGGVGRHGYTF
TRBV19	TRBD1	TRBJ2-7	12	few	TGTGCTGCTAGAGACAGGGACTACGAGCAGTACTTC	CAARDRDYEQYF
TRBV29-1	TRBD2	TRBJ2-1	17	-	TGCAGCGTGACGGGACTAGCGGGGAGGAGCTCCTACAATGAGCAGTTCTTC	CSVTGLAGRSSYNEQFF
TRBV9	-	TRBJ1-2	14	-	TGTGCCAGCAGCGGGGGCACAATTAGCTATGGCTACACCTTC	CASSGGTISYGYTF
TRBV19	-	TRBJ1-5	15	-	TGTGCCAGTAGTATGGGGGCCACTAGCACTCAGCCCCGGCATTTT	CASSMGATSTQPRHF
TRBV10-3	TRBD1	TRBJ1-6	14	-	TGTGCCATCTCAGACGGGACAGCGAATTCACCCCTCCACTTT	CAISDGTANSPLHF
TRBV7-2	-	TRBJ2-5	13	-	TGTGCCAGCTTAGGGTATGGACAAGAGACCCAGTACTTC	CASLGYGQETQYF
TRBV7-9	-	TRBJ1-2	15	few	TGTGCCAGCAGCCGATGGGAGGGCACGCGTCATGGCTACACCTTC	CASSRWEGTRHGYTF
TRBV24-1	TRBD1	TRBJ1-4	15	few	TGTGCCACCAGCTTGGCCGGGACAGAGAATGAAAAACTGTTTTTT	CATSLAGTENEKLFF
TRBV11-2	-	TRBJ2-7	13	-	TGTGCCAGCAGCTCAGGACACCCCTACGAGCAGTACTTC	CASSSGHPYEQYF
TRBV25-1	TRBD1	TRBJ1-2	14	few	TGTGCCAGCAGTGGGACAGGGGGTGACTATGGCTACACCTTC	CASSGTGGDYGYTF
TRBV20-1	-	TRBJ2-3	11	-	TGCAGTGCTGGGCCAGGGGATACGCAGTATTTT	CSAGPGDTQYF
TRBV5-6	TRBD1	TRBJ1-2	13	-	TGTGCCAGCAGCACCCCGACAGGGGAAGGCTACACCTTC	CASSTPTGEGYTF
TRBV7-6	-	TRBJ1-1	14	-	TGTGCCAGCAGCTTAGCCCCGGGACGGCCTGAAGCTTTCTTT	CASSLAPGRPEAFF
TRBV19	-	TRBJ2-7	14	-	TGTGCCAGTAGTATTGTTCTCGCCCACTACGAGCAGTACTTC	CASSIVLAHYEQYF
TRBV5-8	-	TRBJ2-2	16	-	TGTGCCAGCAGCTTGAGACAGGTGGTTGGGACCGGGGAGCTGTTTTTT	CASSLRQVVGTGELFF
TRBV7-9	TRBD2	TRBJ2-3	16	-	TGTGCCAGCAGCCCTCGGACTAGCGGATCCACAGATACGCAGTATTTT	CASSPRTSGSTDTQYF
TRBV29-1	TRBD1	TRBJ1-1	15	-	TGCAGCGTTGGGGCCAGGACAGGAGCGAACACTGAAGCTTTCTTT	CSVGARTGANTEAFF
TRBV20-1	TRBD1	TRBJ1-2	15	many	TGCAGTGCTAGAGAGGTGGGCAGGGGGACGGCTGGCTACACCTTC	CSAREVGRGTAGYTF
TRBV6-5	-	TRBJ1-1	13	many	TGTGCCAGCAGTGGCGCGGGGACTTCAGAAGCTTTCTTT	CASSGAGTSEAFF
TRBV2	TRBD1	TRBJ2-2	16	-	TGTGCCAGCAGTTCCCGGGACAGGGGCCATAGCGGGGAGCTGTTTTTT	CASSSRDRGHSGELFF
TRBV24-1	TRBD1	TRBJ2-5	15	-	TGTGCCACCAGTGATAGGTCAGGGGGACAAGAGACCCAGTACTTC	CATSDRSGGQETQYF
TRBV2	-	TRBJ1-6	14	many	TGTGCCAGCAGCGTTCGACAGGTGAATTCACCCCTCCACTTT	CASSVRQVNSPLHF
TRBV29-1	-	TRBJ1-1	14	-	TGCAGCACCCGGGGCCCCGGGATGGACACTGAAGCTTTCTTT	CSTRGPGMDTEAFF
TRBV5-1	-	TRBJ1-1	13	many	TGCGCCAGCAGCCTACCGGTGGCCACTGAAGCTTTCTTT	CASSLPVATEAFF
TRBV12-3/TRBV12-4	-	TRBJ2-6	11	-	TGTGCCAGCAGTTTAGTGGGAGTACGGACTTTC	CASSLVGVRTF
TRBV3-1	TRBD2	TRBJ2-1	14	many	TGTGCCAGCAGCGGGACTAGCGGTTCAGGTGAGCAGTTCTTC	CASSGTSGSGEQFF
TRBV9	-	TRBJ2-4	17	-	TGTGCCAGCAGCGTAGACGCCTATGGGCAAGGCGGAAACATTCAGTACTTC	CASSVDAYGQGGNIQYF
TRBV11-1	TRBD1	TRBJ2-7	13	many	TGTGCCAGCAGCCCGGACAGGGGCAACGAGCAGTACTTC	CASSPDRGNEQYF
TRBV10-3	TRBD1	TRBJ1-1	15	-	TGTGCCATCAGTGGGGAGGGGGCGGGGAACACTGAAGCTTTCTTT	CAISGEGAGNTEAFF
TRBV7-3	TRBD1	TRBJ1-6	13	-	TGTGCCAGCAGCAATACAGGGGAACCACCCCTCCACTTT	CASSNTGEPPLHF
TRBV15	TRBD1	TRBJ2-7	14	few	TGTGCCACCAGTCGGGACAGGGGTAGTTACGAGCAGTACTTC	CATSRDRGSYEQYF
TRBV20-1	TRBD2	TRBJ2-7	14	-	TGCAGTGCTAGGTGGCGGGGGGGTTCCTACGAGCAGTACTTC	CSARWRGGSYEQYF
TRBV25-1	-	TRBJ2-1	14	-	TGTGCCAGCCAGGGAGGCTACTCCTACAATGAGCAGTTCTTC	CASQGGYSYNEQFF
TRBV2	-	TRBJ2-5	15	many	TGTGCCAGCAGGGAGGAGTGGGTCCCATTCGGGACCCAGTACTTC	CASREEWVPFGTQYF